This TCR beta chain was recorded in a study of shared clonotypes between healthy human individuals. V was clipped by 0 bases and J by 0 bases; unmatched bases: 9. The germline CDR1 and CDR2 sequences are SGDLS and YYNGEE. CDR3 length: 20 residues. What was sequenced on ten immunoSEQ deep assay plates was unsorted PBMC DNA. Authors' processing steps: ImmunoSEQ junction-only sequences lacked quality scores, so their filtering differed. Some clones are missing from TCRdb's copy, which holds only in-frame ones; the method was immunoSEQ multiplex PCR. The DNA gave D and trimming, while V, J and clone size come from that table. The table has hundreds of thousands of clones, about four fifths seen once; the top ten hold around 13%.

The chain links TRBV9 to TRBJ2-3, with 14 bases that match TRBD2. The receptor was derived from a woman aged 40 to 55 in good health. Some clones in this sample may be carry-over from other donors' samples. The sequenced material came from PBMCs. In DNA form, the CDR3 reads TGTGCCAGCAGCGTAGCTACCGGGACTAGCGGGAGTGTAAGCACAGATACGCAGTATTTT. It translates to CASSVATGTSGSVSTDTQYF. The full variable domain, rest sourced from reference TRBV9 and TRBJ2-3, is DSGVTQTPKHLITATGQRVTLRCSPRSGDLSVYWYQQSLDQGLQFLIQYYNGEERAKGNILERFSAQQFPDLHSELNLSSLELGDSALYFCASSVATGTSGSVSTDTQYFGPGTRLTVL.